What follows describes a single T cell receptor (beta chain). The identical CDR3 is also encoded by other nucleotide sequences in the sample. In the source study's methods: Estimation of nucleated cell counts was performed using reference gene primer amplification. TCRdb keeps only in-frame clones here, not all; method: immunoSEQ multiplex PCR. That table furnishes V, J and clone size, whereas the DNA furnished D and trimming. The profile shows over 250,000 clones, over 80% of them singletons. Participant age was roughly 18 to 89 years, and participants resided in 24 US areas. Participants were placed into cohorts based on the clinical history they reported. These data come from a study of blood T cell repertoires in COVID-19. In the study overall: PBMCs, B-cell-depleted T cells, or T cells were the source of the cDNA or gDNA that made up the material.

Between the trimmed V and J ends, which lost 6 bases and 1 base, there was a span of 7 bases. CDR1 MNHEY and CDR2 SVGAGI come from the germline V gene. This CDR3 region has 13 residues. Sequenced input: PBMCs or T cells enriched from blood (not recorded which). The clonotype originates from a woman under 30 who had recovered from COVID-19. This sequence joins TRBV6-5 and TRBJ1-3; D is possibly TRBD1 (5 bases). DNA for the CDR3: TGTGCCAGCAGAAGGGGTTCTGGAAACACCATATATTTT. This codes for CASRRGSGNTIYF.